The clone carrying this T cell receptor beta chain came up once. The antigen is unknown. The sample comes from a study of identical twins. The V and J ends lost 7 bases and 5 bases respectively, with 9 bases between them. Per germline, CDR1 SNHLY and CDR2 FYNNEI. This CDR3 is 11 amino acids long. Template switching added a universal primer binding site, and final cDNA carried unique molecular identifiers. TCRdb reprocessed the 5' RACE reads via MiXCR and lists one record per CDR3 protein. The table has about 530,000 distinct CDR3 sequences, around 20% seen once. The study, taken as a whole, reports: Cross-sectional statistics underpinned the conclusions; the same donors were not followed.

These data also formed part of another study, on yellow fever vaccine responses in identical twins.

V is TRBV2 and J is TRBJ2-7; the D gene is possibly TRBD2 (6 bases). Sequenced input: CD4+ T cells sorted from blood. This receptor was taken from a woman between 18 and 30 years old in good health. CDR3 DNA: TGTGCCAGCAAGGGAGGACACGAGCAGTACGTC. It specifies CASKGGHEQYV.